These 9 T cell receptor beta chains were all obtained from the same sample, sequenced in a study of blood T cell repertoires in COVID-19. TCRdb's table, derived via immunoSEQ multiplex PCR, lists solely in-frame clones and lacks some. The sample yields approximately 200,000 clones, roughly three quarters seen once. Sequenced input: peripheral blood. The receptors were gathered from a woman aged 80 or over with COVID-19, enrolled during active disease.

CDR3 amino acids: CATSDQGLAGSSSYNEQFF. The CDR3 region has the DNA TGTGCCACCAGTGATCAAGGACTAGCGGGGTCGAGCTCCTACAATGAGCAGTTCTTC. The V call is TRBV24-1, the J call TRBJ2-1; TRBD2 aligns across 12 bases. The germline V gene has CDR1 KGHDR and CDR2 SFDVKD. This CDR3 region has 19 residues. The V and J ends lost 3 bases and 0 bases, in that order; junction bases with no gene match: 8.

This rearrangement joins TRBV7-9 to TRBJ1-1, with 12 bases that match TRBD1. The CDR3 extends over 16 amino acids. J gave up 6 bases and V 1 base, and 6 bases lay outside the gene matches. Germline V CDR1 and CDR2: SEHNR, FQNEAQ (reference sequence). In DNA form, the CDR3 reads TGTGCCAGCAGCTTAGGTCCGGGACAGGGGGCTCCTGAAGCTTTCTTT. Amino acids: CASSLGPGQGAPEAFF.

This clone was observed a handful of times. The genes are TRBV5-1 and TRBJ2-1, with D tentatively TRBD2 (5 bases). V dropped 0 bases and J dropped 8 bases, with 12 bases sitting between them. CDR1 and CDR2 from the germline V gene are SGHRS and YFSETQ. The CDR3 has 14 amino acids. This CDR3 reads CASSLGVASDEQFF. CDR3 bases: TGCGCCAGCAGCTTGGGGGTAGCGAGCGATGAGCAGTTCTTC.

This clone was counted a few times. The chain recombines TRBV28 with TRBJ1-5, with a tentative D call TRBD1 (5 bases). Trimming took off 4 bases at V and 1 base at J, with 11 bases between the two ends. The CDR3 is made up of 15 amino acids. Looked up from germline, CDR1 is MDHEN and CDR2 is SYDVKM. CDR3 amino acids: CASSSLAGSNQPQHF. The CDR3 region has the DNA TGTGCCAGCAGTTCCCTGGCAGGGAGCAATCAGCCCCAGCATTTT. Full variable domain (remainder filled in from reference TRBV28 and TRBJ1-5): DVKVTQSSRYLVKRTGEKVFLECVQDMDHENMFWYRQDPGLGLRLIYFSYDVKMKEKGDIPEGYSVSREKKERFSLILESASTNQTSMYLCASSSLAGSNQPQHFGDGTRLSIL.

The gene calls are TRBV19 and TRBJ1-2; D gene uncertain. The CDR3 extends over 14 amino acids. Germline CDR1 reads LNHDA; CDR2 reads SQIVND (reference sequence). Between the trimmed V and J ends, which lost 0 bases and 6 bases, there was a span of 11 bases. CDR3 in DNA: TGTGCCAGTAGTATAGATCCCACGCAGAATGGCTACACCTTC. Translated: CASSIDPTQNGYTF.

The CDR3, as DNA: TGCGCCAGCAGCTCGGGACAGGGGACATTTGGCTACACCTTC. This sequence encodes CASSSGQGTFGYTF. This chain uses TRBV5-1 with TRBJ1-2, with TRBD1 identical over 10 bases. The J segment lost 7 bases and the V segment lost 3 bases, leaving 6 bases of the junction unmatched. Germline CDR1 and CDR2: SGHRS and YFSETQ. The CDR3 extends over 14 amino acids.

The chain is built from TRBV6-2 or TRBV6-3 and TRBJ2-7; weak D call: TRBD2 (5 bases). This CDR3 comprises 12 residues. Germline V gene lookup returns CDR1 MNHEY and CDR2 SVGEGT. Trimming cost V 2 bases and J 5 bases, with 7 bases left between them. Written as DNA, the CDR3 is TGTGCCAGCAGTTACGCGGGCAACGAGCAGTACTTC. Translation gives CASSYAGNEQYF.

The CDR3 here is CASSSQPGQGTYEQYF. The CDR3, as DNA: TGTGCCAGCAGCTCACAGCCGGGACAGGGGACCTACGAGCAGTACTTC. This chain joins TRBV27 and TRBJ2-7; 10 nucleotides match TRBD1. CDR1 MNHEY and CDR2 SMNVEV come from the germline V gene (reference sequence). CDR3 size: 16 residues. The trim removed 6 bases at V and 2 bases at J, leaving 10 bases unmatched.

V and J are TRBV11-3 and TRBJ2-1, with D uncertain. Trimming pared 1 base from V and 1 base from J, leaving 2 bases between. The CDR3 has 13 residues. The V gene's germline CDR1 is SGHNT and CDR2 YENEEA. The CDR3 DNA reads TGTGCCAGCAGCTTAGTATCCTACAATGAGCAGTTCTTC. This codes for CASSLVSYNEQFF.